These 8 T cell receptor beta chains were all obtained from the same sample, sequenced in a study of blood T cell repertoires in COVID-19. Sequenced by immunoSEQ multiplex PCR; TCRdb stores in-frame clones only, minus some. The table lists about 69,000 clones, around 77% of them singletons, with approximately 16% in the top ten. Sequencing input: peripheral blood. The receptor set was obtained from a man aged 55 to 70 with acute or convalescent COVID-19.

The chain couples TRBV13 to TRBJ2-7; the match to TRBD1 covers 9 bases. Trimming cost V 4 bases and J 4 bases; bases outside gene matches: 5. The CDR3 covers 14 residues. Germline CDR1 reads PRHDT; CDR2 reads FYEKMQ (reference sequence). Here the CDR3 reads CASSSGQGKYEQYF. The CDR3, as DNA: TGTGCCAGCAGCTCTGGACAGGGGAAATACGAGCAGTACTTC.

This chain's CDR3 is CASSQGGDTNSPLHF. Written as DNA, the CDR3 is TGTGCCAGCAGCCAAGGAGGGGACACTAATTCACCCCTCCACTTT. This sequence joins TRBV4-2 and TRBJ1-6; D perhaps matches TRBD1 (6 bases). Trimming took off 1 base at V and 6 bases at J, with 10 bases between the two ends. The CDR3 runs to 15 residues. Per germline, CDR1 LGHNA and CDR2 YNFKEQ.

The chain uses TRBV30 and TRBJ2-7; D might be TRBD1 (5 bases). This CDR3 spans 11 amino acids. Germline lookup yields CDR1 GTSNPN and CDR2 SVGIG (reference sequence). Trimming removed 6 bases from V and 7 bases from J, with 13 bases in between. CDR3 sequence: CACDSYGEQYF. The CDR3 coding sequence is TGTGCCTGTGACAGTTATGGAGAGCAGTACTTC. Based on the CDR3 plus reference TRBV30 and TRBJ2-7, the full variable domain is SQTIHQWPATLVQPVGSPLSLECTVEGTSNPNLYWYRQAAGRGLQLLFYSVGIGQISSEVPQNLSASRPQDRQFILSSKKLLLSDSGFYLCACDSYGEQYFGPGTRLTVT.

This rearrangement joins TRBV27 to TRBJ2-3, with 8 bases fitting TRBD2. Trimming took 5 bases from V and 2 from J; bases not matched to a gene: 6. The CDR3 loop spans 15 amino acids. The V gene's germline CDR1 is MNHEY and CDR2 SMNVEV (reference sequence). The CDR3 DNA reads as TGTGCCAGCAGTGCCCCCGGGGGGGCCACAGATACGCAGTATTTT. Protein product: CASSAPGGATDTQYF.

The gene calls are TRBV7-8 and TRBJ2-7; 7 bases fit TRBD1. CDR3 length: 15 amino acids. CDR1 and CDR2 from the germline V gene are SGHVS and FQNEAQ. The trim removed 4 bases at V and 4 bases at J, leaving 10 bases unmatched. The CDR3 is CASSSRPGTAYEQYF. In DNA form, the CDR3 reads TGTGCCAGCAGCTCCCGACCCGGGACAGCTTACGAGCAGTACTTC. The entire variable domain, with the rest obtained from reference TRBV7-8 and TRBJ2-7, is as follows: GAGVSQSPRYKVAKRGQDVALRCDPISGHVSLFWYQQALGQGPEFLTYFQNEAQLDKSGLPSDRFFAERPEGSVSTLKIQRTQQEDSAVYLCASSSRPGTAYEQYFGPGTRLTVT.

A single count supports this clone. The chain links TRBV25-1 to TRBJ2-1; the match to TRBD2 covers 8 bases. Germline V lookup: CDR1 MGHDK, CDR2 SYGVNS. Losses at the gene ends were 7 bases for V and 5 bases for J; bases not matched to a gene: 10. The CDR3 consists of 15 residues. This CDR3 reads CASTSGGAGNNEQFF. CDR3 coding DNA: TGTGCCAGCACCTCCGGGGGGGCGGGAAACAATGAGCAGTTCTTC.

The chain couples TRBV11-2 to TRBJ1-2; D gene ambiguous. The CDR3 contains 12 residues. V was shortened by 3 bases and J by 6 bases, with 8 bases between the two germline ends. Looked up from germline, CDR1 is SGHAT and CDR2 is FQNNGV. CDR3 sequence: CASSLRGNGYTF. DNA of the CDR3: TGTGCCAGCAGCTTGAGAGGAAATGGCTACACCTTC. Drawing the rest from reference TRBV11-2 and TRBJ1-2, the complete variable domain is EAGVAQSPRYKIIEKRQSVAFWCNPISGHATLYWYQQILGQGPKLLIQFQNNGVVDDSQLPKDRFSAERLKGVDSTLKIQPAKLEDSAVYLCASSLRGNGYTFGSGTRLTVV.

The chain carries TRBV19 and TRBJ1-2; TRBD1 aligns across 8 bases. V was pared by 7 bases and J by 5 bases, with 9 bases of the junction left unmatched. There are 14 residues in the CDR3. Germline lookup yields CDR1 LNHDA and CDR2 SQIVND (reference sequence). The CDR3 DNA reads as TGTGCCAGTATGGGGGGACAGGCAGCTTATGGCTACACCTTC. Its translation: CASMGGQAAYGYTF.